This T cell receptor (beta chain) was obtained from a study of blood T cell repertoires in COVID-19. Turning to the study itself: Sites across the United States, Italy and Spain contributed samples from acute and convalescent COVID-19. PBMCs, B-cell-depleted T cells, or T cells were the source of the cDNA or gDNA that made up the material.

Germline trimming cut 5 bases from V and 5 bases from J; bases unmatched to any gene: 11. CDR1 is LNHDA, CDR2 SQIVND, per germline (reference sequence). This CDR3 has 15 residues. As originally analysed: Counts of nucleated cells, estimated from reference gene primer amplification, were obtained. Produced via immunoSEQ multiplex PCR; TCRdb's table is partial and in-frame only. That table is the source of V, J and clone size, and D and trimming were worked out from the DNA. The sample lists 100,000 to 150,000 clones, roughly 83% occurring once. The chain combines TRBV19 with TRBJ2-7, with 8 bases matching TRBD1. Sequenced: peripheral blood. This TCR came from a young woman who had recovered from COVID-19. CDR3 DNA sequence: TGTGCCAGTAGTGGGACATGGACAGGGTCCAACGAGCAGTACTTC. This sequence encodes CASSGTWTGSNEQYF.